This TCR beta chain was identified during a study of PD-1 blockade in classical Hodgkin lymphoma. The time point here: cycle 4 day 1 (C4D1), after around six weeks of nivolumab. All the patients suffered relapse after autologous stem cell transplantation, and brentuximab vedotin exposure differed. Thawed PBMCs underwent magnetic negative selection to yield purified CD4+ T cells. The CDR3 spans 14 residues. Losses at the gene ends were 7 bases for V and 6 bases for J; bases not matched to a gene: 7. Germline lookup yields CDR1 SQVTM and CDR2 ANQGSEA. Sequencing was performed with immunoSEQ multiplex PCR; in TCRdb, only in-frame clones are kept and a portion is missing. The table shows about 17,000 clones, with around 78% occurring only once.

This material consisted of CD4+ T cells from blood, taken before the fourth cycle of nivolumab. The chain is built from TRBV29-1 and TRBJ2-1, with TRBD2 matching over 12 bases. The clonotype originates from a human donor with classical Hodgkin lymphoma. The CDR3 DNA sequence: TGCAGCGCGGGCCTGACTAGCGGGAGCAATGAGCAGTTCTTC. It yields the protein CSAGLTSGSNEQFF.